This T cell receptor (beta chain) is drawn from a study of blood T cells in healthy people across ages. Germline V gene data show CDR1 as LGHNA and CDR2 as YNFKEQ. This CDR3 is built from 15 residues. V was trimmed by 2 bases and J by 6 bases, leaving 14 bases between them. A second PCR, run for about 7 to 11 cycles, used a sample-barcoded 5' primer plus a J-beta primer mix. Tagging of each cDNA molecule was performed by a template-switch adaptor with 12 random nucleotides. Per-sample output comprised a minimum of 2.5 million paired-end reads containing CDR3. One entry per CDR3 protein results from TCRdb running MiXCR on the 5' RACE reads. The sample has 1,800,000 or so distinct CDR3 sequences, roughly 43% seen once; the top ten hold roughly 23%. Whole-study results and caveats: Diversity was higher, and naive CD4+ cells more numerous, in long-lived donors than in aged donors. The authors considered diversity estimates from one million T cells to be underestimates.

A word on this clonotype: The antigen remains unidentified.

Sequenced material: blood. The rearrangement links TRBV4-2 to TRBJ2-1; no firm D call. The TCR sequence derives from a human donor in good health. The CDR3 here is CASSQSAQLSNEQFF. The CDR3 DNA is TGTGCCAGCAGCCAAAGCGCACAGTTAAGCAATGAGCAGTTCTTC.